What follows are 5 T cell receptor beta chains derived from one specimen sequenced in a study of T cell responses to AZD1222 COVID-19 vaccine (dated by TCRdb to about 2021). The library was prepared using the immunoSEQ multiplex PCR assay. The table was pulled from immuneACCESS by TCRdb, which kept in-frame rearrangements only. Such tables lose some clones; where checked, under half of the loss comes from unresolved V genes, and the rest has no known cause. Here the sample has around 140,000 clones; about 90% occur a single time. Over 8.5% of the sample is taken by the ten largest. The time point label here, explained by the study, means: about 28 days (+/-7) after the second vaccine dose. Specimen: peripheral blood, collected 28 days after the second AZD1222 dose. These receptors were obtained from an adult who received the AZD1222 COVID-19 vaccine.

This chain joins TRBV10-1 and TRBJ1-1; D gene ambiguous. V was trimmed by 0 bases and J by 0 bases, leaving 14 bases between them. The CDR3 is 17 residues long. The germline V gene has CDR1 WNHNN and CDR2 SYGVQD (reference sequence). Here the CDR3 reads CASSESGGESVNTEAFF. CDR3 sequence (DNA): TGCGCCAGCAGTGAGTCCGGCGGGGAGTCGGTGAACACTGAAGCTTTCTTT.

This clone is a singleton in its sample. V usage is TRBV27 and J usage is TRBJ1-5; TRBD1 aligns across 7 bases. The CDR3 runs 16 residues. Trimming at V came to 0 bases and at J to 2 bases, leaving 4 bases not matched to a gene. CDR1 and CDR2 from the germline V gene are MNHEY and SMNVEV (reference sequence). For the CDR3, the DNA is TGTGCCAGCAGTTTATCAGGGGGCGCCGGCAATCAGCCCCAGCATTTT. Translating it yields CASSLSGGAGNQPQHF.

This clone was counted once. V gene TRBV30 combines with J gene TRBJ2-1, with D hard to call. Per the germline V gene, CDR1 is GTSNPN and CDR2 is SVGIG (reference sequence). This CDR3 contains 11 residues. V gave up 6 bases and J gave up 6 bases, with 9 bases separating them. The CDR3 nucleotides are TGTGCCTGCGACGAGAGCAATGAGCAGTTCTTC. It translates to CACDESNEQFF.

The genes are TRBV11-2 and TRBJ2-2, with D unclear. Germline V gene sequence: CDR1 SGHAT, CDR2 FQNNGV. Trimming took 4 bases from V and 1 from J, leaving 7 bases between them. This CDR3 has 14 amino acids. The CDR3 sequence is CASSSLKNTGELFF. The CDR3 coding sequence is TGTGCCAGCAGCTCCCTCAAGAACACCGGGGAGCTGTTTTTT.

In DNA form, the CDR3 reads TGTGCCAGCAGTGCCCACCGGTCAGGGATGAACACTGAAGCTTTCTTT. The encoded protein is CASSAHRSGMNTEAFF. The genes are TRBV6-6 and TRBJ1-1; D may be TRBD1 (5 bases). Germline CDR1 MNHNY, CDR2 SVGAGI (reference sequence). The CDR3 has 16 residues. Trimming took 5 bases from V and 0 from J, leaving 16 bases between them.